These 24 T cell receptor beta chains originate from one sample sequenced in a study of T cells expressing NK-cell markers. TCRdb derives one entry per CDR3 protein from the 5' RACE reads, leaving out DNA. Across under 500,000 distinct CDR3 sequences, the top ten clones capture more than 7% of the sample. Specimen: blood T cells: a sorted CD56 or NKG2C T cell subset, CD4+ or CD8+ T cells, or bulk PBMC T cells (not recorded which). These receptors all come from a woman aged 18 to 69 in good health.

The chain employs TRBV12-3 or TRBV12-4 and TRBJ2-7. The CDR3 covers 14 residues. CDR3 region: CASSLTASGGEQYF.

CDR3 amino acids: CASSETPGGETQYF. The chain carries TRBV10-1 and TRBJ2-5; TCRdb's D call of TRBD1 is untestable without DNA. The germline CDR1 and CDR2 sequences are WNHNN and SYGVQD (reference sequence). There are 14 residues in the CDR3.

This rearrangement joins TRBV4-3 to TRBJ2-3; the TRBD1 assignment by TCRdb is unverifiable without DNA. This CDR3 is 16 amino acids long. Germline CDR1 reads LGHNA; CDR2 reads YSLEER. CDR3: CASSQDGTDFTDTQYF.

This chain joins TRBV20-1 and TRBJ2-7; TCRdb's D call of TRBD1 is untestable without DNA. The length of the CDR3 is 15 residues. Germline V lookup: CDR1 DFQATT, CDR2 SNEGSKA (reference sequence). CDR3: CSARKSRGSSYEQYF.

The V call is TRBV2, the J call TRBJ2-6; TCRdb lists TRBD1, though no DNA is available to test this call. Germline CDR1 is SNHLY and CDR2 is FYNNEI. This CDR3 has 15 amino acids. Here the CDR3 reads CASSEARGGGYVLTF.

The chain recombines TRBV5-4 with TRBJ2-1; the TRBD2 assignment by TCRdb is unverifiable without DNA. The CDR3 extends over 15 amino acids. Germline CDR1 and CDR2: SGHNT and YYREEE (reference sequence). CDR3 sequence: CASSLPGGGRYEQFF.

This chain connects TRBV27 to TRBJ2-5; TCRdb picks TRBD1, but there is no DNA to check that call. This CDR3 is built from 15 residues. CDR1 and CDR2 (germline): MNHEY, SMNVEV (reference sequence). The CDR3 sequence: CASNQGGTPKETQYF.

V gene TRBV6-5 combines with J gene TRBJ1-1. The CDR3 runs to 14 residues. From germline, CDR1 is MNHEY and CDR2 SVGAGI. The CDR3: CASSSLQVVEEAFF.

The chain has TRBV12-3 or TRBV12-4 and TRBJ2-6; TCRdb proposes TRBD2, but this gene call is untestable without DNA. CDR3 length: 15 amino acids. CDR3 protein: CASRMGLRGANVLTF.

The chain joins TRBV20-1 to TRBJ1-6. Looked up from germline, CDR1 is DFQATT and CDR2 is SNEGSKA (reference sequence). This CDR3 spans 16 amino acids. This CDR3 reads CSASPWGSSYNSPLHF.

The CDR3 reads CASSTRDRGVGELFF. This rearrangement joins TRBV12-3 or TRBV12-4 to TRBJ2-2; the D call of TRBD1 rests on TCRdb alone, since no DNA is present to check it. The CDR3 extends over 15 amino acids.

The V gene is TRBV29-1, the J gene TRBJ2-1; TCRdb returns TRBD1, unconfirmable since there is no DNA. Germline assignment: CDR1 SQVTM and CDR2 ANQGSEA. CDR3 length: 14 residues. This CDR3 reads CSVEGGPGSDEQFF.

This rearrangement joins TRBV30 to TRBJ2-1; without DNA, the TCRdb call of TRBD1 cannot be checked. Germline V gene sequence: CDR1 GTSNPN, CDR2 SVGIG (reference sequence). This CDR3 is built from 14 residues. The CDR3: CAWGQGGSYNEQFF.

This chain links TRBV18 with TRBJ1-1; lacking DNA, the TRBD1 call made by TCRdb goes unchecked. CDR1 is KGHSH, CDR2 LQKENI, per germline. The CDR3 has 14 residues. The chain's CDR3 is CASSPQLGGTEAFF.

J is TRBJ2-1 and V is TRBV7-9; TCRdb names TRBD1, which stays unverified in the absence of DNA. CDR1 is SEHNR, CDR2 FQNEAQ, per germline (reference sequence). The CDR3 consists of 14 residues. The CDR3 here is CASRGTGGFNEQFF.

The chain is built from TRBV19 and TRBJ2-4; as DNA is missing, the TRBD2 call by TCRdb cannot be tested. This CDR3 comprises 15 residues. Looked up from germline, CDR1 is LNHDA and CDR2 is SQIVND (reference sequence). The CDR3 spells CASSMVGGSKNIQYF.

The V gene is TRBV12-3 or TRBV12-4, the J gene TRBJ1-6; TCRdb's D gene call, TRBD1, goes unchecked for lack of DNA. This CDR3 region has 13 residues. The CDR3 sequence: CASTHPGGSPLHF.

The chain links TRBV12-3 or TRBV12-4 to TRBJ1-1; TCRdb names TRBD1, which stays unverified in the absence of DNA. The CDR3 covers 15 residues. CDR3 amino acids: CASSPTGQGRTEAFF.

The gene calls are TRBV5-1 and TRBJ2-5; the TCRdb call, TRBD2, lacks DNA for checking. There are 12 residues in the CDR3. Germline V lookup: CDR1 SGHRS, CDR2 YFSETQ. The CDR3 protein is CASSLESETQYF.

The chain has TRBV6-5 and TRBJ2-1. The CDR3 is made up of 15 amino acids. Germline CDR1 is MNHEY and CDR2 is SVGAGI. The CDR3 reads CASSYSRSLGNEQFF.

This rearrangement joins TRBV12-3 or TRBV12-4 to TRBJ2-1; the TCRdb D gene call, TRBD1, has no DNA to confirm it. The CDR3 totals 14 residues. CDR3 loop: CASSRDRGSNEQFF.

The rearrangement joins TRBV27 to TRBJ2-1; TCRdb's assignment of TRBD1 cannot be checked, as there is no DNA. Germline V gene data show CDR1 as MNHEY and CDR2 as SMNVEV (reference sequence). CDR3 size: 14 residues. The CDR3 reads CASSLWRLGDEQFF.

This chain joins TRBV4-3 and TRBJ2-5; no DNA is available, so the TRBD2 call from TCRdb remains unchecked. The CDR3 is 15 residues long. CDR1 LGHNA and CDR2 YSLEER come from the germline V gene. The CDR3 region is CASSQEGASRETQYF.

This chain joins TRBV12-3 or TRBV12-4 and TRBJ2-5; as DNA is missing, the TRBD1 call by TCRdb cannot be tested. The length of the CDR3 is 12 residues. CDR3: CASSFGQPTQYF.